Below, 8 T cell receptor beta chains from the same sample are listed, as sequenced in a study of OX40 agonist ivuxolimab in advanced cancers. Assay used: immunoSEQ multiplex PCR; TCRdb lists only in-frame clones, some missing. Among about 71,000 clones listed, roughly 94% were seen once. This specimen was CD4+ or CD8+ T cells sorted from blood, taken in a trial of the OX40 agonist ivuxolimab. The receptors come from an adult with an advanced solid tumor such as melanoma, head and neck, liver or kidney cancer.

The CDR3 region is CASSYPGTSGPTEQYF. Here the CDR3 DNA reads TGTGCCAGCAGTTACCCCGGGACTAGCGGCCCTACGGAGCAGTACTTC. This chain joins TRBV27 and TRBJ2-7; 11 bases line up with TRBD2. The CDR3 extends over 16 amino acids. Germline values: CDR1 MNHEY, CDR2 SMNVEV (reference sequence). V was clipped by 4 bases and J by 7 bases; unmatched bases: 12.

The CDR3 region is CASSLGLAGLGEQYF. Here the CDR3 DNA reads TGCGCCAGCAGCCTGGGACTAGCGGGGTTGGGCGAGCAGTACTTC. This rearrangement joins TRBV4-3 to TRBJ2-7; 13 positions match TRBD2. V gave up 4 bases and J gave up 6 bases; unmatched junction bases: 6. Per germline, CDR1 LGHNA and CDR2 YSLEER. The CDR3 consists of 15 residues.

The chain recombines TRBV6-5 with TRBJ2-5; possibly TRBD1 for D (6 bases). CDR3 size: 14 residues. V lost 6 bases and J 4 bases, leaving 15 bases between the germline ends. The germline V gene encodes CDR1 MNHEY and CDR2 SVGAGI. Here the CDR3 reads CASRQGFRGETQYF. The CDR3 bases are TGTGCCAGCAGACAGGGTTTTCGGGGAGAGACCCAGTACTTC.

The chain joins TRBV11-2 to TRBJ2-7, with TRBD1 matching 8 bases. With 4 bases clipped from V and 5 bases from J, the junction kept 4 bases outside the gene matches. The CDR3 loop spans 13 amino acids. The V gene's germline CDR1 is SGHAT and CDR2 FQNNGV. CDR3 sequence: CASSWTGRHEQYF. The CDR3 coding sequence is TGTGCCAGCAGCTGGACAGGGCGGCACGAGCAGTACTTC.

V usage is TRBV9 and J usage is TRBJ2-1; D is undetermined. In germline, CDR1 is SGDLS, CDR2 YYNGEE. The germline V and J ends were trimmed by 3 bases and 0 bases, with 13 bases remaining between them. The CDR3 covers 16 residues. The CDR3 nucleotides read TGTGCCAGCAGCGGGGTACGGGCCACCTCCTACAATGAGCAGTTCTTC. Its protein is CASSGVRATSYNEQFF. The full variable domain, in which reference TRBV9 and TRBJ2-1 provide the parts outside the CDR3, is DSGVTQTPKHLITATGQRVTLRCSPRSGDLSVYWYQQSLDQGLQFLIQYYNGEERAKGNILERFSAQQFPDLHSELNLSSLELGDSALYFCASSGVRATSYNEQFFGPGTRLTVL.

This sequence joins TRBV19 and TRBJ1-1, with 8 positions matching TRBD1. The ends lost 3 bases at V and 6 bases at J; junction bases unmatched: 9. Germline values: CDR1 LNHDA, CDR2 SQIVND (reference sequence). The CDR3 is 15 residues long. The CDR3 coding sequence is TGTGCCAGTAGTATCATCGGACAGGGTTTTTCTGAAGCTTTCTTT. Translation gives CASSIIGQGFSEAFF.

The V and J genes are TRBV7-9 and TRBJ1-5; D possibly corresponds to TRBD1 (5 bases). Germline CDR1 SEHNR, CDR2 FQNEAQ (reference sequence). V dropped 7 bases and J dropped 2 bases, with 12 bases sitting between them. The CDR3 contains 14 residues. The chain's CDR3 is CASTSGTGNQPQHF. CDR3 nucleotides: TGTGCCAGCACCTCCGGGACGGGCAATCAGCCCCAGCATTTT.

This chain uses TRBV19 with TRBJ2-1, with 9 bases fitting TRBD2. V lost 7 bases and J lost 6; bases outside the gene matches: 1. CDR1 and CDR2 (germline): LNHDA, SQIVND (reference sequence). This CDR3 has 12 amino acids. The CDR3 DNA sequence: TGTGCCAGTACAGCGGGAGGCAATGAGCAGTTCTTC. This translates into CASTAGGNEQFF.